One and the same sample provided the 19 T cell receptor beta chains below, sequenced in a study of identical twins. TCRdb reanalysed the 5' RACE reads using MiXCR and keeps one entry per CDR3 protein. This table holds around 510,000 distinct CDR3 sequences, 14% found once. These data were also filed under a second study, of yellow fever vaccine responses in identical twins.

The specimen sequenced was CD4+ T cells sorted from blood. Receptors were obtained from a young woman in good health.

CDR3 loop: CSATYSGETQYF. The CDR3, as DNA: TGCAGTGCGACGTACAGTGGTGAGACCCAGTACTTC. The genes are TRBV20-1 and TRBJ2-5; D unclear. V lost 6 bases to trimming and J lost 5 bases, with 13 bases between them. Germline V gene sequence: CDR1 DFQATT, CDR2 SNEGSKA (reference sequence). The CDR3 runs to 12 residues.

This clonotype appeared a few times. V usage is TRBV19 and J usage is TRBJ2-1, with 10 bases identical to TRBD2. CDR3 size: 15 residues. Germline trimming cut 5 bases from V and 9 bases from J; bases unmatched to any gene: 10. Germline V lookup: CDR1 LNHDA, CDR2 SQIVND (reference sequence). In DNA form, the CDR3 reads TGTGCCAGTAGTTCGCCGGGACTAGCGAGTTTTGAGCAGTTCTTC. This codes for CASSSPGLASFEQFF.

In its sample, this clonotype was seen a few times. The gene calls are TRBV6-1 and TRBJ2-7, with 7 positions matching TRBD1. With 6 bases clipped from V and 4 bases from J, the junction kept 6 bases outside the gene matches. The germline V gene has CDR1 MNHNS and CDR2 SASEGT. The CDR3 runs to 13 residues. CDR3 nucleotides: TGTGCCAGCAGGTCAGGGGGTCTTTACGAGCAGTACTTC. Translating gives CASRSGGLYEQYF.

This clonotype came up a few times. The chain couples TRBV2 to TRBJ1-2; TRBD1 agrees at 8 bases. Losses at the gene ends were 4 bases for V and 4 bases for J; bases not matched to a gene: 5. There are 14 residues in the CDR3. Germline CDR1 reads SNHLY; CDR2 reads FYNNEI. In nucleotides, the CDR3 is TGTGCCAGCAGTGGATACAGGGGGTCCTATGGCTACACCTTC. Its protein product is CASSGYRGSYGYTF.

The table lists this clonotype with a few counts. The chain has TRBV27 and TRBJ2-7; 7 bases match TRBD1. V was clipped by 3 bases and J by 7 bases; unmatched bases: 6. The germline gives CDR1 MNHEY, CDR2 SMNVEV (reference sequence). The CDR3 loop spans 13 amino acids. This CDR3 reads CASSLERGLEQYF. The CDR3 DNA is TGTGCCAGCAGTTTGGAAAGGGGGCTTGAGCAGTACTTC.

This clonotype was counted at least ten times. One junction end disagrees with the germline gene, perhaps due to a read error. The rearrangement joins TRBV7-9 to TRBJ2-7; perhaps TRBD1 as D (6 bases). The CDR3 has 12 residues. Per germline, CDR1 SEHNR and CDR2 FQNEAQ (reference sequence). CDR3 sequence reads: CASSVDGTRLKF. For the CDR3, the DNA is TGTGCCAGCAGCGTCGACGGGACACGTCTTAAGTTC. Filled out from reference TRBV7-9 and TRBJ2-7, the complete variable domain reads DTGVSQNPRHKITKRGQNVTFRCDPISEHNRLYWYRQTLGQGPEFLTYFQNEAQLEKSRLLSDRFSAERPKGSFSTLEIQRTEQGDSAMYLCASSVDGTRLKFGPGTRLTVT.

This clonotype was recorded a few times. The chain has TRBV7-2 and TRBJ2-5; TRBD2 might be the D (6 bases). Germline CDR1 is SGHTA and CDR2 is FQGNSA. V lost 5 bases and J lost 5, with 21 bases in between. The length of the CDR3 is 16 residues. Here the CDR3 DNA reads TGTGCCAGCAGCATGCCGGGACTCCTGTCCGGCGAGACCCAGTACTTC. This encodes CASSMPGLLSGETQYF.

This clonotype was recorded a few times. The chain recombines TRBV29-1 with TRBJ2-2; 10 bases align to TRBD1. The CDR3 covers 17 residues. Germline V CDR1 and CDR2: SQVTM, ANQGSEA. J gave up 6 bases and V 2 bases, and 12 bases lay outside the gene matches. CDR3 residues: CSVEPLTTGGEAGELFF. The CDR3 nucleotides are TGCAGCGTTGAACCACTAACGACAGGGGGCGAGGCCGGGGAGCTGTTTTTT.

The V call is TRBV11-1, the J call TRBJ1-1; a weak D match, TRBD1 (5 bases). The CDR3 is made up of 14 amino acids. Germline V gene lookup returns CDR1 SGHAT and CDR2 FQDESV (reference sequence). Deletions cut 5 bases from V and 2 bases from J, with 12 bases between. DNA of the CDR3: TGTGCCAGCAGCAGCCGACAGCCTAACACTGAAGCTTTCTTT. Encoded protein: CASSSRQPNTEAFF. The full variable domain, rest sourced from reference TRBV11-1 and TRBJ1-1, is EAEVAQSPRYKITEKSQAVAFWCDPISGHATLYWYRQILGQGPELLVQFQDESVVDDSQLPKDRFSAERLKGVDSTLKIQPAELGDSAMYLCASSSRQPNTEAFFGQGTRLTVV.

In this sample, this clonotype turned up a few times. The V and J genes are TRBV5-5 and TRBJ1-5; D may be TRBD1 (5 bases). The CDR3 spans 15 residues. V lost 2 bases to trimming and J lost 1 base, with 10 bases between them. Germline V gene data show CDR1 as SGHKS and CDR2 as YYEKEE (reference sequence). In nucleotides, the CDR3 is TGTGCCAGCAGCTTTGGGGCAATCAGCAATCAGCCCCAGCATTTT. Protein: CASSFGAISNQPQHF.

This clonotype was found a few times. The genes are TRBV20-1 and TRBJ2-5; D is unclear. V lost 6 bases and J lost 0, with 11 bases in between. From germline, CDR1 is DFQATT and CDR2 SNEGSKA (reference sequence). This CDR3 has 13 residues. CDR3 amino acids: CSAPTVYQETQYF. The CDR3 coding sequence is TGCAGTGCCCCCACAGTGTACCAAGAGACCCAGTACTTC.

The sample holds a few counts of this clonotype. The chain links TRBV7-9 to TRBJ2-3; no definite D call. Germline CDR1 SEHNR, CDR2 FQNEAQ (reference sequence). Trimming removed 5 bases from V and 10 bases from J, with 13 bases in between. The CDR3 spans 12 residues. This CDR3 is CASSDLVVAQYF. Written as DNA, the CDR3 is TGTGCCAGCAGCGACTTAGTGGTCGCGCAGTATTTT.

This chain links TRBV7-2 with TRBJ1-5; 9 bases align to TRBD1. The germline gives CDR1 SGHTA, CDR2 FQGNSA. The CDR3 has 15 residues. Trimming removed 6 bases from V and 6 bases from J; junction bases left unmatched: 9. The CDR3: CASSPSGTGRQPQHF. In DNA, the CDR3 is TGTGCCAGCAGTCCCTCCGGGACAGGGCGTCAGCCCCAGCATTTT.

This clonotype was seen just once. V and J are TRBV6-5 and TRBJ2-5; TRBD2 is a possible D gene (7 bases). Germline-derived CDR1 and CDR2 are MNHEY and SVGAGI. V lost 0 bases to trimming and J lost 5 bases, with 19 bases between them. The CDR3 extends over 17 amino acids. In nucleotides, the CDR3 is TGTGCCAGCAGTTACTCGAGACGGGGGGCTGGTCTTGAGACCCAGTACTTC. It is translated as CASSYSRRGAGLETQYF.

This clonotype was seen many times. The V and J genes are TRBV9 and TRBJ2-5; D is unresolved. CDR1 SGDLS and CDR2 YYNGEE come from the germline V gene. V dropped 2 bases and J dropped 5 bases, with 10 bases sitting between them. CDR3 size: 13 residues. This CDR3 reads CASSVSPSETQYF. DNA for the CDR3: TGTGCCAGCAGCGTGAGTCCATCCGAGACCCAGTACTTC.

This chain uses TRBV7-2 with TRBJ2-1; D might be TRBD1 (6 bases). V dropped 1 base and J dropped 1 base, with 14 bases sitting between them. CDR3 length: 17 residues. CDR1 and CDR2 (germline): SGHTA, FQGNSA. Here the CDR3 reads CASSLGWGRVSYNEQFF. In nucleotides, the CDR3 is TGTGCCAGCAGCTTAGGGTGGGGGCGGGTATCCTACAATGAGCAGTTCTTC.

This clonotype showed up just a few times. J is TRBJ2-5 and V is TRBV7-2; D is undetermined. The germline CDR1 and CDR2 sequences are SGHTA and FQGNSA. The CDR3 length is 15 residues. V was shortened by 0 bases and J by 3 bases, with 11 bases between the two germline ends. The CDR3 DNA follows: TGTGCCAGCAGCTTAGCGTGGGCAGAAAAAGAGACCCAGTACTTC. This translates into CASSLAWAEKETQYF.

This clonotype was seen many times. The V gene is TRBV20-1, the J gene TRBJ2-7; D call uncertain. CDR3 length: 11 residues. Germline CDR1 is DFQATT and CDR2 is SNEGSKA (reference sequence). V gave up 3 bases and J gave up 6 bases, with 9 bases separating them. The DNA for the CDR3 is TGCAGTGCTAGCGGCAGCCTCGAGCAGTACTTC. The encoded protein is CSASGSLEQYF.

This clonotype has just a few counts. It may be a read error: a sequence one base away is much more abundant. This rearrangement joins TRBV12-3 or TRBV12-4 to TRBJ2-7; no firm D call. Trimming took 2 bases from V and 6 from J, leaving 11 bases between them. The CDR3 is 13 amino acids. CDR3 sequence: CASSLNSIGEQYF. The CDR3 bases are TGTGCCAGCAGTTTAAACTCTATCGGCGAGCAGTACTTC.